This T cell receptor (beta chain) was identified in a study of Ad26.COV2.S vaccination and SARS-CoV-2 variants (dated by TCRdb to about 2021). Some background on the complete study: Vaccine-arm donors were drawn from COV1001, a multicentre, randomized, double-blind, placebo-controlled phase I-IIa trial of Ad26.COV2.S in healthy adults. Ad26.COV2.S was administered intramuscularly at a dose of 5x10^10 or 1x10^11 viral particles, either as one shot or as two shots given 56 days apart. Trial participants were randomized into five groups of five, in which low-dose or high-dose Ad26.COV2.S was given once or twice, or placebo was given on both occasions. Investigators remained blinded to trial group allocation during experiments and outcome assessment. TCRbeta repertoire sequencing was used to assess the specificity and breadth of SARS-CoV-2-reactive T cell receptors after Ad26.COV2.S vaccination. A total of some 30 samples were included in the TCR-sequenced set, comprising around 19 Ad26.COV2.S vaccine recipients, 5 placebo recipients and 8 SARS-CoV-2 convalescent individuals. Paper-wide results and their limitations: Higher spike-specific TCR breadth was observed in Ad26.COV2.S recipients than in placebo recipients (P = 0.0014). Comparing responses between vaccine doses or regimens was not something the study was powered to do. After vaccination, spike-specific CD8+ and CD4+ T cell responses were reported to show substantial breadth. According to the authors, total T cell responses may have been underestimated by the TCR breadth and depth analyses. Vaccine and placebo recipients had similar non-spike TCR breadth, a finding consistent with the vaccine containing only spike.

Comments on this clone: The specificity of this receptor is unknown. Per-nucleotide qualities are absent, and no much larger clonotype sits a single base away.

The CDR3 runs 15 amino acids, cysteine and phenylalanine included. Only CDR3 DNA is held: 45 bases, read in frame from base 1. CDR1 and CDR2 were assigned from the germline V gene as SGHAT and FQNNGV. Relative to germline, V is missing 7 bases and J is missing 2 bases, with 7 bases of the junction outside any gene match. The treatment or condition tag for this specimen amounts to: 15 to 20 received Ad26.COV2.S at low or high dose, single or two shots; five or six received placebo; per-sample allocation not given. For vaccine and placebo recipients, repertoires were sequenced using samples collected on day 63 after the first injection. In Cohort 1b, fewer than 30 adults aged 18-55 years were enrolled at a single site in Boston, USA, between 29 July and 7 August 2020. As a vaccine, Ad26.COV2.S was a replication-incompetent adenovirus type 26 vector that expressed a prefusion-stabilized SARS-CoV-2 spike protein derived from the original Wuhan strain.

The immunoSEQ Assay was the method used to sequence TCRbeta CDR3 regions. After extraction, genomic DNA underwent amplification by bias-controlled multiplex PCR, followed by high-throughput sequencing. As for the original processing: Collapsing and filtering of sequences were performed to quantify the absolute abundance of each unique TCRbeta CDR3 region. T cell fraction was estimated by normalizing TCRbeta template counts to usable DNA, with usable DNA measured through amplification of reference genes found in all nucleated cells. Repertoire TCRs were annotated as SARS-CoV-2-specific when V gene, CDR3 amino acid sequence and J gene were exactly matched to a known reactive TCR set. MIRA supplied the reference SARS-CoV-2 TCR set, which was filtered for enrichment in COVID-19-positive ImmuneCODE repertoires so that public or cross-reactive TCRs were removed. Using the MIRA antigens, annotated TCRs were further analysed by specific ORF or by position within an ORF. Breadth was defined as annotated unique rearrangements over total unique productive rearrangements; depth was the summed frequency of those rearrangements. Two-sided Wilcoxon rank-sum tests were applied when comparing TCR breadth between groups. TCRdb provides this immuneACCESS table in a form limited to in-frame rearrangements. Some clones are lacking; in checked studies, under half of them reflect an unresolved V gene, and why the rest are absent is not known. From that table come the V and J calls and clone size; the DNA was used to work out D and trimming. The sample includes hundreds of thousands of clones, with roughly 90% observed a single time. The ten biggest clones cover nearly 1.5% of the sample.

Rearrangement joined TRBV11-2 to TRBJ2-3; TRBD2 aligns with 9 central bases. The material sequenced was peripheral blood, taken in a trial of Ad26.COV2.S vaccine versus placebo. The source of this sequence is a person between 18 and 60 years old who received the Ad26.COV2.S COVID-19 vaccine or a placebo. The DNA sequence is as follows: TGTGCCAGCAACTCCGGGACTAGCCTCACAGATACGCAGTATTTT. It is translated as CASNSGTSLTDTQYF. The reference TRBV11-2 and TRBJ2-3 proteins fill in what lies around the CDR3, so the full variable domain reads EAGVAQSPRYKIIEKRQSVAFWCNPISGHATLYWYQQILGQGPKLLIQFQNNGVVDDSQLPKDRFSAERLKGVDSTLKIQPAKLEDSAVYLCASNSGTSLTDTQYFGPGTRLTVL.